This T cell receptor beta chain was recorded in a study of tumor-infiltrating lymphocytes in primary liver carcinoma. Study details: Surgical resection served as treatment for the primary liver carcinoma of these patients. Stage T1-T3 N0M0 tumors measured about 4 to 10 cm at most.

Germline DNA was also extracted, and blood RNA was taken from unsorted whole blood. This CDR3 spans 15 amino acids. Trimming removed 8 bases from V and 5 bases from J, with 18 bases in between. Germline V gene lookup returns CDR1 SGHVS and CDR2 FQNEAQ. From around 520 ng of total RNA, TCR beta-specific cDNA was reverse-transcribed using a constant-region primer. Slightly modified ARM-PCR served as the procedure for the TCR beta libraries. These libraries came from three rounds of nested multiplex PCR. For roughly 11 cycles apiece, the opening two PCR rounds ran with TRBV1-TRBV30 forward primers and a C-beta reverse primer. MiXCR was run by TCRdb on the multiplex PCR reads, yielding one entry per CDR3 protein. The sample consists of about 310,000 distinct CDR3 sequences, around three fifths of them appearing once.

Sequences were obtained from peripheral blood. The chain carries TRBV7-8 and TRBJ2-2, with TRBD2 as a possible D gene (5 bases). This TCR was sampled from a woman under 40 with primary liver carcinoma and hepatitis B virus infection. CDR3 loop: CASVWGASRTGELFF. In DNA, the CDR3 is TGTGCCAGCGTCTGGGGAGCGAGCCGGACCGGGGAGCTGTTTTTT.